These 18 T cell receptor beta chains were sequenced from one sample in a study of blood T cells in healthy people across ages. It was with a sample-barcoded 5' primer and a J-beta primer mix that a second PCR of roughly 7 to 12 cycles was run. TCRdb reanalysed the 5' RACE reads using MiXCR and keeps one entry per CDR3 protein. The sample has 1.5 million to 2 million distinct CDR3 sequences, 28% seen once; the top ten hold 7.7%. Sequenced sample: blood. These receptors originate from a woman aged 30 to 39 in good health.

This clonotype showed up just a few times. This chain connects TRBV20-1 to TRBJ1-5; TRBD1 is a possible D gene (5 bases). V lost 3 bases and J lost 6, with 15 bases in between. Germline V lookup: CDR1 DFQATT, CDR2 SNEGSKA (reference sequence). This CDR3 comprises 14 residues. This CDR3 is CSASPGGSGQPQHF. The CDR3 DNA sequence: TGCAGTGCTAGCCCGGGGGGGTCGGGTCAGCCCCAGCATTTT.

The chain uses TRBV7-2 and TRBJ2-7, with D possibly matching TRBD1 (5 bases). In germline, CDR1 is SGHTA, CDR2 FQGNSA. The CDR3 has 13 amino acids. V was clipped by 4 bases and J by 6 bases, with 13 bases between them. CDR3 loop: CASSYDSPGEQYF. The CDR3 nucleotides are TGTGCCAGCAGCTACGACAGTCCTGGCGAGCAGTACTTC.

In this sample, this clonotype turned up many times. The chain is built from TRBV3-1 and TRBJ2-1, with a weak D call TRBD1 (5 bases). CDR1 is LGHDT and CDR2 is YNNKEL in the germline V gene (reference sequence). The CDR3 totals 13 residues. V shed 4 bases and J shed 9 bases, with 13 bases lying between them. The CDR3 loop reads CASSPGRGSEQFF. Written as DNA, the CDR3 is TGTGCCAGCAGCCCCGGAAGGGGCTCTGAGCAGTTCTTC.

This chain connects TRBV5-4 to TRBJ2-1, with D hard to call. The DNA end lines up better with TRBJ2-7; the J call may be wrong. The germline V gene encodes CDR1 SGHNT and CDR2 YYREEE (reference sequence). The CDR3 is 16 residues long. CDR3 sequence reads: CASSLGSLPSYNEQYF. CDR3 DNA sequence: TGTGCCAGCAGCTTGGGAAGTCTCCCCTCCTACAATGAGCAGTACTTC.

This clonotype was counted between two and nine times. V is TRBV2 and J is TRBJ2-1; 9 bases agree with TRBD2. V dropped 5 bases and J dropped 8; count of bases not matched to a gene: 7. Germline V gives CDR1 SNHLY, CDR2 FYNNEI. The CDR3 runs 14 residues. CDR3 residues: CASSHGTSKDEQFF. The CDR3 nucleotides are TGTGCCAGCAGTCACGGGACTAGCAAGGATGAGCAGTTCTTC.

This chain joins TRBV20-1 and TRBJ1-1; D not certain. The CDR3 runs to 15 residues. The ends were cut back, 3 bases at V and 1 base at J, with 15 bases in the middle. Germline CDR1 and CDR2: DFQATT and SNEGSKA (reference sequence). The CDR3 sequence is CSASGDIIGNTEAFF. DNA of the CDR3: TGCAGTGCTAGCGGAGACATTATAGGGAACACTGAAGCTTTCTTT.

Worth noting for this clonotype: A clone one base away is much larger, so this may be a read error. The chain carries TRBV12-3 or TRBV12-4 and TRBJ2-5, with 7 bases identical to TRBD1. The CDR3 has 17 amino acids. CDR3 protein: CASSLRSYDREQEAQYF. The CDR3 region has the DNA TGTGCCAGCAGTTTGCGTTCTTACGACAGGGAGCAAGAGGCCCAGTACTTC.

This clonotype turned up a few times. V gene TRBV14 combines with J gene TRBJ2-5, with unresolved D. The V gene's germline CDR1 is SGHDN and CDR2 FVKESK. V was shortened by 5 bases and J by 5 bases, with 18 bases between the two germline ends. The CDR3 extends over 15 amino acids. As DNA, the CDR3 is TGTGCCAGCAGCGAACTTCATCCCCACCTCGAGACCCAGTACTTC. Protein product: CASSELHPHLETQYF. Variable domain in full (rest from reference TRBV14 and TRBJ2-5): EAGVTQFPSHSVIEKGQTVTLRCDPISGHDNLYWYRRVMGKEIKFLLHFVKESKQDESGMPNNRFLAERTGGTYSTLKVQPAELEDSGVYFCASSELHPHLETQYFGPGTRLLVL.

This clonotype was seen only a few times. This sequence joins TRBV7-3 and TRBJ1-2, with 9 positions matching TRBD1. The junction had 2 bases not matched to a gene; V was cut back by 1 base and J by 2 bases. CDR1 is SGHTA, CDR2 FQGTGA, per germline. The length of the CDR3 is 15 residues. The CDR3 region is CASSLNGQGNYGYTF. CDR3 nucleotides: TGTGCCAGCAGCTTAAACGGACAGGGGAACTATGGCTACACCTTC.

The V call is TRBV5-6, the J call TRBJ2-7; D unresolved. This CDR3 region has 14 residues. The V end lost 0 bases, the J end lost 2 bases, and 9 bases lay between the germline ends. Germline CDR1 SGHDT, CDR2 YYEEEE. The CDR3 protein is CASSLGQLAYEQYF. The CDR3 bases are TGTGCCAGCAGCTTGGGGCAGTTGGCCTACGAGCAGTACTTC.

This clonotype was counted at least ten times. One end of the junction is discordant with germline, which a read error may explain. J is TRBJ2-7 and V is TRBV12-3 or TRBV12-4, with 7 positions matching TRBD1. CDR3 size: 15 residues. This CDR3 is CASSANRGFGYGQYF. CDR3 nucleotides: TGTGCCAGCAGTGCAAACAGGGGTTTCGGTTACGGGCAGTACTTC.

The chain links TRBV5-6 to TRBJ1-4, with TRBD1 identical over 10 bases. The junction had 6 bases not matched to a gene; V was cut back by 4 bases and J by 6 bases. Germline V CDR1 and CDR2: SGHDT, YYEEEE. The CDR3 contains 15 residues. CDR3 protein: CASSRSGTGDEKLFF. CDR3 sequence (DNA): TGTGCCAGCAGCAGGTCCGGGACAGGGGATGAAAAACTGTTTTTT.

This chain connects TRBV10-3 to TRBJ2-7; weak D call: TRBD1 (6 bases). The V end lost 0 bases, the J end lost 7 bases, and 19 bases lay between the germline ends. The CDR3 loop spans 16 amino acids. Looked up from germline, CDR1 is ENHRY and CDR2 is SYGVKD. CDR3 sequence: CAISESTGHSDNEQYF. The CDR3 bases are TGTGCCATCAGTGAGTCGACGGGACACTCGGATAATGAGCAGTACTTC.

The rearrangement uses TRBV12-3 or TRBV12-4 and TRBJ2-7; 7 bases agree with TRBD2. Trimming took 0 bases from V and 6 from J; bases not matched to a gene: 5. The CDR3 runs 14 residues. The CDR3 sequence: CASSLAGGTREQYF. DNA for the CDR3: TGTGCCAGCAGTTTAGCGGGGGGGACCCGCGAGCAGTACTTC.

This clonotype occurred a few times. In DNA form, the CDR3 reads TGTGCCAGCAGCCCAGAGGGCTATCAGCCCCAGCATTTT. Amino acids: CASSPEGYQPQHF. The chain is built from TRBV7-9 and TRBJ1-5, with no clear D. The CDR3 contains 13 residues. Germline V gene sequence: CDR1 SEHNR, CDR2 FQNEAQ (reference sequence). Between the trimmed V and J ends, which lost 5 bases and 5 bases, there was a span of 10 bases. Complete variable domain (other parts from reference TRBV7-9 and TRBJ1-5): DTGVSQNPRHKITKRGQNVTFRCDPISEHNRLYWYRQTLGQGPEFLTYFQNEAQLEKSRLLSDRFSAERPKGSFSTLEIQRTEQGDSAMYLCASSPEGYQPQHFGDGTRLSIL.

This clonotype was seen just once. This chain connects TRBV5-1 to TRBJ2-2; D call uncertain. Trimming removed 5 bases from V and 0 bases from J, with 11 bases in between. Per germline, CDR1 SGHRS and CDR2 YFSETQ. The CDR3 has 15 amino acids. CDR3 in amino acids: CASSFDATNTGELFF. The CDR3 nucleotides read TGCGCCAGCAGTTTCGACGCCACGAACACCGGGGAGCTGTTTTTT.

Notes on this clonotype: A much larger clonotype is one base distant, so this may be a read error. V and J are TRBV7-2 and TRBJ2-1; D uncertain. CDR1 and CDR2 from the germline V gene are SGHTA and FQGNSA. The CDR3 totals 12 residues. CDR3 protein: CASSSRNNGQFF. The CDR3 DNA reads as TGTGCCAGCAGCTCCCGGAACAATGGGCAGTTCTTC.

The sample holds a few counts of this clonotype. V usage is TRBV21-1 and J usage is TRBJ2-1; the table's D call, TRBD1, was not checked against the DNA. TRBV21-1 is marked as a pseudogene. CDR3 size: 14 residues. The CDR3 nucleotides read TGTGCCAGCAGCGACTGGACAGGGCGGAATGAGCAGTTCTTC. Translation: CASSDWTGRNEQFF.